This passage covers 13 T cell receptor beta chains from one sample sequenced in a study of shared clonotypes between healthy human individuals. CD8 cells regarded as naive lacked CD45RO, were positively chosen for CCR7, and omitted terminally differentiated effector memory CD45RA+ cells. The table came from immunoSEQ multiplex PCR; TCRdb's copy has only in-frame clones and leaves some out. Altogether roughly 2,000,000 clones are present, about 95% being singletons, with the ten largest covering more than 0.95%. Material: naive CD8+ T cells sorted from blood. The receptor source for this set is a man younger than 35 in good health.

The chain carries TRBV7-9 and TRBJ1-5, with TRBD1 identical over 7 bases. Germline V gene sequence: CDR1 SEHNR, CDR2 FQNEAQ (reference sequence). V lost 5 bases to trimming and J lost 7 bases; unmatched junction nucleotides: 5. This CDR3 has 13 residues. The CDR3 DNA reads TGTGCCAGCAGCAGTACAGGGGACCAGCCCCAGCATTTT. It translates to CASSSTGDQPQHF. Complete variable domain (other parts from reference TRBV7-9 and TRBJ1-5): DTGVSQNPRHKITKRGQNVTFRCDPISEHNRLYWYRQTLGQGPEFLTYFQNEAQLEKSRLLSDRFSAERPKGSFSTLEIQRTEQGDSAMYLCASSSTGDQPQHFGDGTRLSIL.

V usage is TRBV5-6 and J usage is TRBJ2-1; TRBD2 matches 8 bases. The length of the CDR3 is 14 residues. Germline assignment: CDR1 SGHDT and CDR2 YYEEEE. The trim removed 4 bases at V and 14 bases at J, leaving 14 bases unmatched. CDR3 amino acids: CASSGGLSGTSEFF. CDR3 nucleotide sequence: TGTGCCAGCAGCGGGGGGCTTAGCGGGACGAGCGAGTTCTTC.

The chain has TRBV19 and TRBJ2-5; TRBD1 might be the D (6 bases). There are 16 residues in the CDR3. Per the germline V gene, CDR1 is LNHDA and CDR2 is SQIVND (reference sequence). V shed 4 bases and J shed 2 bases, with 17 bases lying between them. The CDR3 DNA reads TGTGCCAGTAGTAAAAGGGGACATGGGATTCAAGAGACCCAGTACTTC. It yields the protein CASSKRGHGIQETQYF.

The rearrangement joins TRBV4-3 to TRBJ1-6, with 9 bases matching TRBD1. Germline V gives CDR1 LGHNA, CDR2 YSLEER. The V gene end was trimmed by 0 bases and the J gene end by 6 bases; junction bases not matched to a gene: 12. The CDR3 has 19 amino acids. The CDR3 sequence is CASSQEPKDRGAVNSPLHF. As DNA, the CDR3 is TGCGCCAGCAGCCAAGAACCAAAAGACAGGGGGGCAGTTAATTCACCCCTCCACTTT.

The chain combines TRBV12-5 with TRBJ2-3, with D perhaps given as TRBD1 or TRBD2 (6 bases each). CDR1 LGHNT and CDR2 FRNRAP come from the germline V gene. Trimming removed 1 base at V and 0 bases at J, with 14 bases between. The CDR3 spans 17 residues. This CDR3 reads CASGLGVRGPSTDTQYF. The CDR3 DNA reads as TGTGCTAGTGGTTTGGGTGTTCGGGGGCCTAGCACAGATACGCAGTATTTT. Together with reference TRBV12-5 and TRBJ2-3, the CDR3 gives the full variable domain: DARVTQTPRHKVTEMGQEVTMRCQPILGHNTVFWYRQTMMQGLELLAYFRNRAPLDDSGMPKDRFSAEMPDATLATLKIQPSEPRDSAVYFCASGLGVRGPSTDTQYFGPGTRLTVL.

The genes are TRBV15 and TRBJ2-7; 9 positions match TRBD1. CDR1 is LNHNV and CDR2 is YYDKDF in the germline V gene (reference sequence). This CDR3 is built from 18 residues. The V segment lost 0 bases and the J segment 0 bases; nucleotides outside the gene matches: 9. CDR3 sequence (DNA): TGTGCCACCAGCAGAGACGGCCGTACAGGGGGCGGCTCCTACGAGCAGTACTTC. Residues: CATSRDGRTGGGSYEQYF.

As for this clone: The sample has other DNA sequences that encode this CDR3 too. V and J are TRBV30 and TRBJ2-5, with D unresolved. Germline-derived CDR1 and CDR2 are GTSNPN and SVGIG (reference sequence). The CDR3 length is 12 residues. With 4 bases removed from V and 2 bases from J, the gap between germline ends came to 8 bases. The CDR3 is CAWTGDQETQYF. The CDR3 bases are TGTGCCTGGACAGGAGATCAAGAGACCCAGTACTTC.

The gene calls are TRBV28 and TRBJ2-2, with D possibly matching TRBD1 (6 bases). The germline gives CDR1 MDHEN, CDR2 SYDVKM. The CDR3 runs 16 residues. Trimming left V 4 bases short and J 6 bases short, with 18 bases between. The CDR3 loop reads CASSSYREEEAGELFF. The CDR3 DNA reads TGTGCCAGCAGTTCTTACAGGGAAGAGGAGGCCGGGGAGCTGTTTTTT. Looking up the rest from reference TRBV28 and TRBJ2-2 gives the full variable domain: DVKVTQSSRYLVKRTGEKVFLECVQDMDHENMFWYRQDPGLGLRLIYFSYDVKMKEKGDIPEGYSVSREKKERFSLILESASTNQTSMYLCASSSYREEEAGELFFGEGSRLTVL.

The chain uses TRBV13 and TRBJ1-3; D may be TRBD1 (5 bases). The CDR3 has 17 residues. Trimming removed 1 base at V and 0 bases at J, with 13 bases between. Germline lookup yields CDR1 PRHDT and CDR2 FYEKMQ (reference sequence). The CDR3 region has the DNA TGTGCCAGCAGCTTAGTCGACAGCGAGCACTCTGGAAACACCATATATTTT. It translates to CASSLVDSEHSGNTIYF.

The V call is TRBV6-5, the J call TRBJ2-7; TRBD1 agrees at 8 bases. Losses at the gene ends were 0 bases for V and 3 bases for J; bases not matched to a gene: 7. CDR1 and CDR2 from the germline V gene are MNHEY and SVGAGI. CDR3 length: 16 amino acids. The DNA for the CDR3 is TGTGCCAGCAGTTACTCGGGGACAGGAATTTACTACGAGCAGTACTTC. It yields the protein CASSYSGTGIYYEQYF.

The CDR3 DNA reads as TGCGCCAGCAGCCAAGAAAACGGGGATGGAAACACCATATATTTT. Its protein product is CASSQENGDGNTIYF. The V gene is TRBV4-1, the J gene TRBJ1-3; D is ambiguous. The CDR3 is 15 amino acids. The germline V and J ends were trimmed by 0 bases and 3 bases, with 9 bases remaining between them. In germline, CDR1 is MGHRA, CDR2 YSYEKL.

The J gene is TRBJ1-5, the V gene TRBV6-1, with TRBD1 as a possible D gene (6 bases). The CDR3 contains 15 residues. Trimming removed 10 bases at V and 4 bases at J, with 20 bases between. Germline lookup yields CDR1 MNHNS and CDR2 SASEGT. The chain's CDR3 is CAMEEGTTWNQPQHF. For the CDR3, the DNA is TGTGCCATGGAGGAGGGGACAACTTGGAATCAGCCCCAGCATTTT.

This clone showed up just once. The chain recombines TRBV23-1 with TRBJ2-7, with D unclear. TRBV23-1 is filed as an ORF, its function uncertain. The CDR3 covers 16 residues. Trimming left V 1 base short and J 2 bases short, with 15 bases between. The CDR3 spells CASSQLDVKLTYEQYF. CDR3 in DNA: TGCGCCAGCAGTCAATTAGACGTAAAGCTGACCTACGAGCAGTACTTC.